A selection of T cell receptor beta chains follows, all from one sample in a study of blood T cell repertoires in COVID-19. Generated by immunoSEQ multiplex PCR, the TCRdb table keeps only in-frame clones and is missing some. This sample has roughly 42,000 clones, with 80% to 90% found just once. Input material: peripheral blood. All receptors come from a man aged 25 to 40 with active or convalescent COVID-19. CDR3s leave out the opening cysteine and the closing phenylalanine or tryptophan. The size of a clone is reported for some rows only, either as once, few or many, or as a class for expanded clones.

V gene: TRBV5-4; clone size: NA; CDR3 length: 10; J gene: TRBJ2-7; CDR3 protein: ASSLDGREQY
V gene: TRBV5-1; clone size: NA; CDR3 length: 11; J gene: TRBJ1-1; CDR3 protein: ASSTGTGGEAF
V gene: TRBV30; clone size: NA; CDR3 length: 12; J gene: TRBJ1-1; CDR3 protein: AWSVRWRNTEAF
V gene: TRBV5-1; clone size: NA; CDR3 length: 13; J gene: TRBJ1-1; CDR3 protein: ASSLSPGQNTEAF
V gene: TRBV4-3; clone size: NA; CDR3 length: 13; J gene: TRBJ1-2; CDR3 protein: ASSQGGQGNYGYT
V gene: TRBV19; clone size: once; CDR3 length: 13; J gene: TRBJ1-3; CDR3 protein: ASSILTGSGNTIY
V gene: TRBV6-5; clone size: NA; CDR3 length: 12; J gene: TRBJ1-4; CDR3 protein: ASRLGTGVEKLF
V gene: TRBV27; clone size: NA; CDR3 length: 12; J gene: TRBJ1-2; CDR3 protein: ASSLIGTGVGYT
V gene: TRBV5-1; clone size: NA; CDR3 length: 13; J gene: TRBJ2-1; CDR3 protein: ASTATSGGAYEQF
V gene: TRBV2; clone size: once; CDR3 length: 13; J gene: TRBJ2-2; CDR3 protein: ASTTSGTNTGELF
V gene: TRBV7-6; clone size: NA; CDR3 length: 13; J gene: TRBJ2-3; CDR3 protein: ASSLVPSGTDTQY
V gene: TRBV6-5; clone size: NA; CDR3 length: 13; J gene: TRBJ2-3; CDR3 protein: ASSLLAGVADTQY
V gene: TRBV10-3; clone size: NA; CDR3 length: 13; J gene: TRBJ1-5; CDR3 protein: AISESPYSNQPQH
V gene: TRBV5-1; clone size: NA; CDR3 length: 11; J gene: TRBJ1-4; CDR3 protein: ASSLSGGEKLF
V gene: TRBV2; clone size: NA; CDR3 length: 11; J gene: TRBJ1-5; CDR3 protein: ASSEVGQGPQH
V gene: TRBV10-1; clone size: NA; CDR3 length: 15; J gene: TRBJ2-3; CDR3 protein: ASSELVSGSGTDTQY
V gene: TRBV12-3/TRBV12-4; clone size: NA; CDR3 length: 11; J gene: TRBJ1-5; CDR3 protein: ASQGDSNQPQH
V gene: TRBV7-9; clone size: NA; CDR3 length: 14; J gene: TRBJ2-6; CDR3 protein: ASSLMALSGANVLT
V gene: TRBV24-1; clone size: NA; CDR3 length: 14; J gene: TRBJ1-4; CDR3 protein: ATSEGPQAEYEKLF
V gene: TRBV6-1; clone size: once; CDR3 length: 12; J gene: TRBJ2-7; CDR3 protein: ASSDTAEGYEQY
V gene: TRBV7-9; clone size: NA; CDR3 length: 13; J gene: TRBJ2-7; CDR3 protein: ASSLPGQGIYEQY
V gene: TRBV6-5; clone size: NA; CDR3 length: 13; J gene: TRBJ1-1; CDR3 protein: ASSRRTVQNTEAF
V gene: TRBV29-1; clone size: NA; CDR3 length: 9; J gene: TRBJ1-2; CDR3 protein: SAGERAGYT
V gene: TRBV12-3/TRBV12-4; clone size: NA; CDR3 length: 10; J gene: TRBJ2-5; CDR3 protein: ASSLSGRTQY
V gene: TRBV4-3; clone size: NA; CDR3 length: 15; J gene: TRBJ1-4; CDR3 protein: ASSQELPGGANEKLF
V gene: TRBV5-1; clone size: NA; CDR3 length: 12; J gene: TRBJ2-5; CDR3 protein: ASSLGQIQETQY
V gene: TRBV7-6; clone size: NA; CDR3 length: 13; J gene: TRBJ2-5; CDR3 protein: ASSPYVAKRETQY
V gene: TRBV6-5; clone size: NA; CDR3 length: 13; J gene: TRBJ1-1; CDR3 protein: ASSYRTGGNTEAF
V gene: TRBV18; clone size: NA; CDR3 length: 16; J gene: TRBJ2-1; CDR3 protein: ASSPQSIGSAAHNEQF
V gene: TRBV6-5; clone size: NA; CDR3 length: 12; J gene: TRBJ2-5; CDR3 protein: ASTYRGGGETQY
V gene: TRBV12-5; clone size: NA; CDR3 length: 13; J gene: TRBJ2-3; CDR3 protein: ASGLDGHRTDTQY
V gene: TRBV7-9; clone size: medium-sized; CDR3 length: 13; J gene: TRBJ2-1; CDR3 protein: ASRDPGQGANEQF
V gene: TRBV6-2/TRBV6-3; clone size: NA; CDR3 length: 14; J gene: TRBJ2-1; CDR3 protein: ASSSLTASSYNEQF
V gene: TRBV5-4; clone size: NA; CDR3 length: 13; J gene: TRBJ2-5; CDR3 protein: ASSPRGGLQETQY
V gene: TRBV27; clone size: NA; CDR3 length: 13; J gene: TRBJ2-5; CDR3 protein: ASSLLGRGYETQY
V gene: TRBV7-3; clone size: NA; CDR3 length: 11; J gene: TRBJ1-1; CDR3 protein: ASSLTGMAEAF
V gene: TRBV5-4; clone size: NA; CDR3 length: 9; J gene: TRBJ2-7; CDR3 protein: ASSLFDEQY
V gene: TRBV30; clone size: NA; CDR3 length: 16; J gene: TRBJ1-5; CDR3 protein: AWSSAGTGFRSNQPQH
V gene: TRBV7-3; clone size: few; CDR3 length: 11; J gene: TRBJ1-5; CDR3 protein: ASSFLPGQPQH
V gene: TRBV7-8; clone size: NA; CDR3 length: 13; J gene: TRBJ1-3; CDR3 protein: ASSQTGYSGNTIY
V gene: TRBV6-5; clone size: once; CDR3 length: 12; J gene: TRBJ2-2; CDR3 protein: ASRRTGVAGELF
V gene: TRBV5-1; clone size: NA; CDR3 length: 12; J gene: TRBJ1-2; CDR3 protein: ASSFQAGKEGYT
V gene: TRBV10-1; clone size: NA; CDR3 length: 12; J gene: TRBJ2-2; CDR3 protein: ASRDRVNTGELF
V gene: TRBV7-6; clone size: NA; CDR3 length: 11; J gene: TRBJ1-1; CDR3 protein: ASSVRENTEAF
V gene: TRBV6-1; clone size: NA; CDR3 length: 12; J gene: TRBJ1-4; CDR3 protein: ASSEGGSVGKLF
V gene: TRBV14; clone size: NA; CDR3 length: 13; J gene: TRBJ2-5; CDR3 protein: ASSQDWGSRETQY
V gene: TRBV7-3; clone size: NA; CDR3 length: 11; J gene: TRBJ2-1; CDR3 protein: ASSLTGDNEQF
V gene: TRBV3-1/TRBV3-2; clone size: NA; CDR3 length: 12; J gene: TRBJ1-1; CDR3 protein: ASSPRQGRTEAF
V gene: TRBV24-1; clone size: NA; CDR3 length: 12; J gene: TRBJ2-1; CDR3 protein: ATDGGSSNNEQF
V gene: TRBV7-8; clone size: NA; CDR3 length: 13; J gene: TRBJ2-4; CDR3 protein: ASSVDRALINIQY